The clone carrying this T cell receptor beta chain was seen more than once but under ten times. Its antigen remains unknown. CDR1 and CDR2 (germline): SQVTM, ANQGSEA. The CDR3 is 14 residues long. J was trimmed by 3 bases and V by 7 bases; bases with no gene match: 7. This sample stems from a study of STAT5B mutations in CD4+ large granular lymphocyte leukemia. Study-level results: Only 6 or 7 CD4-sorted patient samples were compared with healthy controls for clonality.

TCRdb's table, derived via immunoSEQ multiplex PCR, lists solely in-frame clones and lacks some. In the table there are approximately 8,100 clones, over 70% of which are singletons. Input material: PBMCs. The origin of this receptor is an older woman with CD4+ T-cell large granular lymphocyte leukemia. V gene TRBV29-1 combines with J gene TRBJ1-1; 11 bases agree with TRBD1. CDR3 sequence reads: CSARTGGADTEAFF. The CDR3 bases are TGCAGCGCAAGGACAGGGGGCGCGGACACTGAAGCTTTCTTT. Based on the CDR3 plus reference TRBV29-1 and TRBJ1-1, the full variable domain is SAVISQKPSRDICQRGTSLTIQCQVDSQVTMMFWYRQQPGQSLTLIATANQGSEATYESGFVIDKFPISRPNLTFSTLTVSNMSPEDSSIYLCSARTGGADTEAFFGQGTRLTVV.